This TCR beta chain comes out of a study of memory CD4+ T cells and cytomegalovirus serostatus. On the study more broadly: Of the healthy Belgian adults, 9 were CMV seropositive and more than 20 seronegative. General observations from the study: CD4+ memory repertoires contained about two fifths of the roughly 160 reported CMV TCRbeta sequences.

Using immunoSEQ multiplex PCR, the repertoire was profiled, and TCRdb retains in-frame clones only, with some absent. The sample lists around 30,000 clones; around four fifths were seen once. A remark on this clone: What it recognizes is unknown.

The sort gate was single viable CD3+CD4+CD8-CD45RO+ cells for memory CD4+ T cells. Serum IgG to CMV pp150, pp28, p38 and p52 defined serostatus. After thawing, CD4+ T cells were positively selected. The CDR3 spans 14 residues. Germline V gene data show CDR1 as SNHLY and CDR2 as FYNNEI. Between the trimmed V and J ends, which lost 8 bases and 5 bases, there was a span of 18 bases. The chain has TRBV2 and TRBJ2-5, with unresolved D. This clonotype was sampled from an adult in good health and CMV-seronegative. Some clones in this sample may be carry-over from other donors' samples. Material: memory CD4+ T cells from blood. For the CDR3, the DNA is TGTGCCAGCGCAAGCCGGGCCGACGGGGAGACCCAGTACTTC. This gives the protein CASASRADGETQYF.